Below are 18 T cell receptor beta chains sequenced from a single sample in a study of shared clonotypes between healthy human individuals. Libraries were prepared by immunoSEQ multiplex PCR; TCRdb keeps only in-frame clonotypes and omits some of them. The table has over a million clones, approximately 78% seen once. The sequenced sample consisted of memory CD4+ T cells from PBMCs. Described subset: CD45RA-negative fraction. All receptors come from a man in his late teens or twenties in good health. Some clones in this sample may be carry-over from other donors' samples.

The CDR3 bases are TGTGCCAGCAGCCGCCAGGGGGCCGGCACTGAAGCTTTCTTT. Protein sequence: CASSRQGAGTEAFF. V and J are TRBV7-2 and TRBJ1-1, with 8 bases lining up with TRBD1. The CDR3 contains 14 residues. Germline CDR1 SGHTA, CDR2 FQGNSA. V dropped 5 bases and J dropped 4; count of bases not matched to a gene: 6.

This chain links TRBV29-1 with TRBJ2-1; 11 nucleotides align to TRBD2. V was pared by 5 bases and J by 6 bases, with 9 bases of the junction left unmatched. Per germline, CDR1 SQVTM and CDR2 ANQGSEA. This CDR3 is built from 15 residues. Here the CDR3 DNA reads TGCAGCGTTCGCTCCACTAGCGGGAGAACCAATGAGCAGTTCTTC. Its translation is CSVRSTSGRTNEQFF.

V and J are TRBV28 and TRBJ2-1; maybe TRBD2 (6 bases). This CDR3 is built from 15 residues. Trimming left V 5 bases short and J 6 bases short, with 17 bases between. CDR1 is MDHEN and CDR2 is SYDVKM in the germline V gene. The CDR3 bases are TGTGCCAGCAGTGACGGGGGTCAAGCGAGCAATGAGCAGTTCTTC. Its protein product is CASSDGGQASNEQFF.

The table lists this clone with a few counts. The V and J genes are TRBV9 and TRBJ2-5; D could derive from TRBD1 or TRBD2 (5 bases each). The CDR3 is 13 amino acids. Germline-derived CDR1 and CDR2 are SGDLS and YYNGEE. V was trimmed by 10 bases and J by 4 bases, leaving 17 bases between them. The CDR3 sequence: CAPKGTLRETQYF. The CDR3 nucleotides are TGTGCCCCAAAGGGGACGCTTCGAGAGACCCAGTACTTC.

This clone was recorded only once. The chain recombines TRBV6-4 with TRBJ2-3; 7 bases are shared with TRBD2. The J segment lost 2 bases and the V segment lost 5 bases, leaving 4 bases of the junction unmatched. The CDR3 sequence is 14 residues long. The germline gives CDR1 MRHNA, CDR2 SNTAGT. CDR3 protein: CASSSTSNTDTQYF. CDR3 nucleotides: TGTGCCAGCAGTTCGACTAGCAACACAGATACGCAGTATTTT.

This chain links TRBV5-6 with TRBJ1-2; D uncertain. Germline V CDR1 and CDR2: SGHDT, YYEEEE. Trimming took off 3 bases at V and 8 bases at J, with 8 bases between the two ends. CDR3 length equals 11 residues. The CDR3 DNA reads TGTGCCAGCAGCTCGGGAGAGGGCTACACCTTC. Amino acid sequence: CASSSGEGYTF.

Turning to this clone: Additional DNA sequences in this sample encode the identical CDR3. CDR3 residues: CASSLGSNTGELFF. DNA of the CDR3: TGCGCCAGCAGCCTGGGCAGTAACACCGGGGAGCTGTTTTTT. The genes are TRBV5-1 and TRBJ2-2; D is undetermined. The CDR3 totals 14 residues. Germline-derived CDR1 and CDR2 are SGHRS and YFSETQ. The ends were cut back, 4 bases at V and 2 bases at J, with 9 bases in the middle.

The rearrangement links TRBV9 to TRBJ2-3; 8 bases fit TRBD1. Germline V gene lookup returns CDR1 SGDLS and CDR2 YYNGEE. The CDR3 totals 13 residues. V trimming: 5 bases; J trimming: 1 base; junction bases outside the gene matches: 0. The CDR3 region has the DNA TGTGCCAGCAGGGACAGGGGCACAGATACGCAGTATTTT. It specifies CASRDRGTDTQYF. Full variable domain (rest looked up from reference TRBV9 and TRBJ2-3): DSGVTQTPKHLITATGQRVTLRCSPRSGDLSVYWYQQSLDQGLQFLIQYYNGEERAKGNILERFSAQQFPDLHSELNLSSLELGDSALYFCASRDRGTDTQYFGPGTRLTVL.

The CDR3 nucleotides read TGTGCCAGCAGCCAAGTTGGGGGCTCCCTAGTCCGGGGGCAGTTCTTC. It specifies CASSQVGGSLVRGQFF. J is TRBJ2-1 and V is TRBV4-2, with D tentatively TRBD1 (6 bases). In germline, CDR1 is LGHNA, CDR2 YNFKEQ. The CDR3 consists of 16 residues. Trimming took 1 base from V and 12 from J, leaving 22 bases between them.

V gene TRBV10-3 combines with J gene TRBJ2-7; no definite D call. The CDR3 is 12 amino acids. Trimming took off 6 bases at V and 0 bases at J, with 6 bases between the two ends. Germline CDR1 ENHRY, CDR2 SYGVKD. CDR3 amino acids: CAIRTSSYEQYF. CDR3 DNA: TGTGCCATCAGGACGAGCTCCTACGAGCAGTACTTC.

The gene calls are TRBV7-9 and TRBJ1-5; a possible D gene is TRBD1 (5 bases). The CDR3 runs 11 residues. CDR1 and CDR2 from the germline V gene are SEHNR and FQNEAQ (reference sequence). Trimming pared 3 bases from V and 9 bases from J, leaving 6 bases between. The CDR3 coding sequence is TGTGCCAGCAGCTTTGGGGGGCCCCAGCATTTT. Translating gives CASSFGGPQHF.

The genes are TRBV18 and TRBJ2-1; possible D gene TRBD2, 6 bases. This CDR3 has 12 residues. Looked up from germline, CDR1 is KGHSH and CDR2 is LQKENI. V was trimmed by 3 bases and J by 8 bases, leaving 8 bases between them. CDR3 loop: CASSPWRDEQFF. The CDR3 DNA reads as TGTGCCAGCTCACCTTGGAGGGATGAGCAGTTCTTC. The whole variable domain, remainder taken from reference TRBV18 and TRBJ2-1, is NAGVMQNPRHLVRRRGQEARLRCSPMKGHSHVYWYRQLPEEGLKFMVYLQKENIIDESGMPKERFSAEFPKEGPSILRIQQVVRGDSAAYFCASSPWRDEQFFGPGTRLTVL.

This clone was seen a few times. V usage is TRBV10-2 and J usage is TRBJ2-7; TRBD1 aligns across 8 bases. The J segment lost 0 bases and the V segment lost 9 bases, leaving 7 bases of the junction unmatched. Germline V CDR1 and CDR2: WSHSY, SAAADI. CDR3 size: 14 residues. The CDR3 region has the DNA TGCGCCAGTTGTGACAGGGGCGCCTCCTACGAGCAGTACTTC. Translation: CASCDRGASYEQYF.

This clone was recorded once. The chain combines TRBV5-1 with TRBJ2-5; D unclear. Germline CDR1 SGHRS, CDR2 YFSETQ. V dropped 4 bases and J dropped 3 bases, with 13 bases sitting between them. This CDR3 has 14 residues. CDR3 bases: TGCGCCAGCAGCCCAACTGCAGTTAAAGAGACCCAGTACTTC. This translates into CASSPTAVKETQYF. Full variable domain (missing parts from reference TRBV5-1 and TRBJ2-5): KAGVTQTPRYLIKTRGQQVTLSCSPISGHRSVSWYQQTPGQGLQFLFEYFSETQRNKGNFPGRFSGRQFSNSRSEMNVSTLELGDSALYLCASSPTAVKETQYFGPGTRLLVL.

V is TRBV5-1 and J is TRBJ2-1, with D possibly TRBD2 on 5 matching bases. The length of the CDR3 is 17 residues. Trimming removed 2 bases at V and 5 bases at J, with 20 bases between. Germline loops: CDR1 SGHRS, CDR2 YFSETQ. CDR3: CASSFAASSNPHNEQFF. CDR3 nucleotide sequence: TGCGCCAGCAGCTTCGCAGCTAGCTCCAACCCCCACAATGAGCAGTTCTTC.

The chain links TRBV11-2 to TRBJ2-1; 11 positions agree with TRBD2. Per the germline V gene, CDR1 is SGHAT and CDR2 is FQNNGV. Losses at the gene ends were 6 bases for V and 7 bases for J; bases not matched to a gene: 14. This CDR3 is built from 17 residues. CDR3 residues: CASRRAGLAGGMNEQFF. The CDR3 region has the DNA TGTGCCAGCAGGCGAGCCGGGCTAGCGGGAGGTATGAATGAGCAGTTCTTC.

The chain employs TRBV25-1 and TRBJ2-5; possibly TRBD2 for D (5 bases). CDR1 is MGHDK and CDR2 is SYGVNS in the germline V gene. V was trimmed by 3 bases and J by 5 bases, leaving 22 bases between them. The CDR3 covers 17 residues. The CDR3 DNA reads TGTGCCAGCAGTGACAAAGCGAGGGTAGACGTGCGGGAGACCCAGTACTTC. Residues: CASSDKARVDVRETQYF.

This clone was seen more than once but under ten times. This chain joins TRBV6-4 and TRBJ2-3, with 9 bases identical to TRBD1. There are 14 residues in the CDR3. Per germline, CDR1 MRHNA and CDR2 SNTAGT. The junction had 8 bases not matched to a gene; V was cut back by 8 bases and J by 5 bases. In nucleotides, the CDR3 is TGTGCCAGCCGTTCACAGGGGGCCGGAGATACGCAGTATTTT. Protein sequence: CASRSQGAGDTQYF.